This is a list of T cell receptor beta chains from one sample in a study of graft-versus-host responses after intestinal transplantation. No antigens are known for them. The assay was immunoSEQ multiplex PCR, and TCRdb's table has in-frame clones only and misses some. The repertoire includes 130,000 to 150,000 clones, over 90% of them detected once, and roughly 0.19% sits in the top ten. The sample in question was unstimulated CD4+ T cells sorted from spleen or lymph node cells, obtained before intestinal transplant. Receptors were obtained from a human donor who received an intestinal transplant. Both conserved end residues are part of each CDR3. The order of the fields is D gene, V gene, J gene, clone size, CDR3 protein, CDR3 DNA. A D gene is named only where the DNA matches it firmly. Rows give clone size only sometimes, using once, few, many, or a class for an expanded clone.

-	TRBV5-6	TRBJ2-7	-	CASSPGDRNSYEQYF	TGTGCCAGCAGCCCGGGGGACCGAAACTCCTACGAGCAGTACTTC
-	TRBV11-1	TRBJ2-7	once	CASSAPRAPQGNEQYF	TGTGCCAGCAGCGCCCCCCGCGCCCCTCAGGGTAACGAGCAGTACTTC
TRBD2	TRBV5-5	TRBJ2-1	-	CASSSIGLDTYNEQFF	TGTGCCAGCAGTTCTATCGGACTAGATACCTACAATGAGCAGTTCTTC
TRBD1	TRBV27	TRBJ1-5	-	CASSLSRDRVSVWPQHF	TGTGCCAGCAGTTTATCGAGGGACAGGGTTTCCGTTTGGCCCCAGCATTTT
-	TRBV20-1	TRBJ2-1	once	CSPDRDNEQFF	TGCAGCCCGGACAGAGACAATGAGCAGTTCTTC
TRBD1	TRBV11-2	TRBJ2-5	once	CASSPGTGVQETQYF	TGTGCCAGCAGCCCCGGGACAGGGGTCCAAGAGACCCAGTACTTC
-	TRBV2	TRBJ1-4	-	CASSRQGPNEKLFF	TGTGCCAGCAGTCGGCAGGGTCCTAATGAAAAACTGTTTTTT
-	TRBV29-1	TRBJ2-1	-	CSVGGGGSSYNEQFF	TGCAGCGTTGGCGGGGGCGGAAGCTCCTACAATGAGCAGTTCTTC
TRBD2	TRBV25-1	TRBJ2-5	-	CASSESGGRTQYF	TGTGCCAGCAGTGAATCGGGGGGGAGGACCCAGTACTTC
TRBD1	TRBV7-2	TRBJ1-4	-	CASSPRTGDEKLFF	TGTGCCAGCAGCCCCAGGACAGGGGATGAAAAACTGTTTTTT
TRBD2	TRBV28	TRBJ2-2	once	CASSLRLAGGGLFF	TGTGCCAGCAGTTTGAGACTAGCGGGAGGAGGGCTGTTTTTT
-	TRBV30	TRBJ2-4	-	CAWSVNRVRNIQYF	TGTGCCTGGAGTGTAAACAGGGTCCGAAACATTCAGTACTTC
TRBD2	TRBV5-1	TRBJ2-1	-	CASSWGLAGGPGSYNEQFF	TGCGCCAGCAGCTGGGGACTAGCGGGAGGGCCGGGCTCCTACAATGAGCAGTTCTTC
-	TRBV7-9	TRBJ2-3	-	CASSAPTDTQYF	TGTGCCAGCAGCGCCCCCACAGATACGCAGTATTTT
-	TRBV4-1	TRBJ1-4	-	CASSQERGDEKLFF	TGCGCCAGCAGCCAAGAAAGGGGGGATGAAAAACTGTTTTTT
-	TRBV19	TRBJ1-5	-	CASSISGGLEPQHF	TGTGCCAGTAGTATAAGTGGGGGGCTGGAGCCCCAGCATTTT
-	TRBV19	TRBJ2-7	once	CASSSYRDAYEQYF	TGTGCCAGTAGTTCTTACAGAGACGCCTACGAGCAGTACTTC
-	TRBV7-8	TRBJ2-1	-	CASSPFAGPSYNEQFF	TGTGCCAGCAGCCCCTTTGCGGGACCTTCCTACAATGAGCAGTTCTTC
-	TRBV10-3	TRBJ2-7	-	CAISEGGLGEYEQYF	TGTGCCATCAGTGAGGGGGGACTGGGGGAATACGAGCAGTACTTC
-	TRBV9	TRBJ2-7	-	CASSVGVDFYEQYF	TGTGCCAGCAGCGTAGGGGTGGACTTCTACGAGCAGTACTTC
-	TRBV4-1	TRBJ1-1	-	CASSQDDVSWNTEAFF	TGCGCCAGCAGCCAAGATGACGTCTCCTGGAACACTGAAGCTTTCTTT
TRBD2	TRBV5-1	TRBJ2-1	-	CASSHGLAGPYNEQFF	TGCGCCAGCAGCCACGGACTAGCGGGTCCCTACAATGAGCAGTTCTTC
-	TRBV19	TRBJ2-6	-	CASRGNGANVLTF	TGTGCCAGTAGGGGTAACGGGGCCAACGTCCTGACTTTC
-	TRBV14	TRBJ2-3	once	CASSQPRRADTQYF	TGTGCCAGCAGCCAACCCCGCCGGGCAGATACGCAGTATTTT
-	TRBV5-1	TRBJ2-7	-	CASSPGKAYEQYF	TGCGCCAGCAGCCCCGGTAAGGCCTACGAGCAGTACTTC
-	TRBV13	TRBJ2-1	once	CASSSTLAVRSSYNEQFF	TGTGCCAGCAGCTCAACATTAGCGGTTCGGAGCTCCTACAATGAGCAGTTCTTC
-	TRBV10-3	TRBJ1-2	-	CAITEGRSDGYTF	TGTGCCATCACTGAGGGCAGATCCGATGGCTACACCTTC
-	TRBV28	TRBJ1-6	-	CASSLVYPRGNSPLHF	TGTGCCAGCAGTTTAGTGTACCCGAGGGGTAATTCACCCCTCCACTTT
-	TRBV5-4	TRBJ1-4	-	CASSLAGTNEKLFF	TGTGCCAGCAGCTTGGCGGGGACTAATGAAAAACTGTTTTTT
-	TRBV21-1	TRBJ1-2	few	CASSKVGSPYGYTF	TGTGCCAGCAGCAAAGTTGGATCGCCCTATGGCTACACCTTC
-	TRBV29-1	TRBJ2-7	-	CSVDRGYEQYF	TGCAGCGTTGACAGGGGTTACGAGCAGTACTTC
-	TRBV2	TRBJ1-3	-	CASSEVRTFGNTIYF	TGTGCCAGCAGTGAGGTCCGGACATTTGGAAACACCATATATTTT
-	TRBV19	TRBJ2-3	-	CASSIDGAGDTQYF	TGTGCCAGTAGTATAGATGGGGCGGGGGATACGCAGTATTTT
-	TRBV7-9	TRBJ1-5	-	CASSKEGSNQPQHF	TGTGCCAGCAGCAAGGAAGGTAGCAATCAGCCCCAGCATTTT
-	TRBV21-1	TRBJ1-1	-	CASEQGGHTEAFF	TGTGCCAGCGAACAGGGGGGTCACACTGAAGCTTTCTTT
TRBD2	TRBV4-2	TRBJ2-3	-	CASRRTSGPTDTQYF	TGTGCCAGCAGGCGGACTAGCGGGCCCACAGATACGCAGTATTTT
-	TRBV28	TRBJ2-7	-	CASSLDYEQYF	TGTGCCAGCAGTTTGGACTACGAGCAGTACTTC
TRBD1	TRBV29-1	TRBJ1-1	-	CSVERDRGGEAFF	TGCAGCGTTGAAAGAGACAGGGGTGGTGAAGCTTTCTTT
TRBD1	TRBV19	TRBJ1-5	-	CASSPRQGRQPQHF	TGTGCCAGTAGTCCCCGACAGGGACGTCAGCCCCAGCATTTT
-	TRBV6-5	TRBJ2-7	-	CASSYSGGGGYEQYF	TGTGCCAGCAGTTACTCGGGGGGAGGGGGCTACGAGCAGTACTTC
-	TRBV6-5	TRBJ2-5	-	CASRPAAQETQYF	TGTGCCAGCAGACCGGCGGCACAAGAGACCCAGTACTTC
-	TRBV6-9	TRBJ1-4	-	CASSYHRDGLTNEKLFF	TGTGCCAGCAGTTATCACCGGGACGGCCTAACTAATGAAAAACTGTTTTTT
TRBD2	TRBV6-5	TRBJ2-2	-	CASSWGLANTGELFF	TGTGCCAGCAGCTGGGGACTAGCGAACACCGGGGAGCTGTTTTTT
-	TRBV7-2	TRBJ2-2	-	CASNGQNTGELFF	TGTGCCAGCAACGGACAGAACACCGGGGAGCTGTTTTTT
-	TRBV7-8	TRBJ1-3	-	CASSLATGIGNTIYF	TGTGCCAGCAGCTTAGCGACTGGGATCGGAAACACCATATATTTT
-	TRBV7-9	TRBJ1-6	-	CASSLQGTNSPLHF	TGTGCCAGCAGCTTACAGGGTACCAATTCACCCCTCCACTTT